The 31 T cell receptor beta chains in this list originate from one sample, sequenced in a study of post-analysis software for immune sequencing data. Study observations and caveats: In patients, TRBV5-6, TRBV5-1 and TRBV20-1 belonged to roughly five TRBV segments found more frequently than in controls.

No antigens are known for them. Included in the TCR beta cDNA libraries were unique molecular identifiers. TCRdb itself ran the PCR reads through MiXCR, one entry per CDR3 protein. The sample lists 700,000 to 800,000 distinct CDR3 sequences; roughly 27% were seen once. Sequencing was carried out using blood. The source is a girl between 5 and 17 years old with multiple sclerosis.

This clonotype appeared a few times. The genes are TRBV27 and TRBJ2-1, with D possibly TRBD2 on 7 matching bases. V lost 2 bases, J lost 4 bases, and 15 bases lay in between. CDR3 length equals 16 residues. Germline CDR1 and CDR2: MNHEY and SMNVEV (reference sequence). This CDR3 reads CASSLKGGAKYNEQFF. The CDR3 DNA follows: TGTGCCAGCAGTTTAAAGGGGGGGGCTAAATACAATGAGCAGTTCTTC.

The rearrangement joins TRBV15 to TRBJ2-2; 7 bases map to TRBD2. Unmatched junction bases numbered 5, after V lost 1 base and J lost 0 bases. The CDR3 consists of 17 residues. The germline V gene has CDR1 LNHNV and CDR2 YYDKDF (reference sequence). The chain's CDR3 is CATSRGLGRANTGELFF. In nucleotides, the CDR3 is TGTGCCACCAGCAGAGGTTTGGGGAGGGCGAACACCGGGGAGCTGTTTTTT.

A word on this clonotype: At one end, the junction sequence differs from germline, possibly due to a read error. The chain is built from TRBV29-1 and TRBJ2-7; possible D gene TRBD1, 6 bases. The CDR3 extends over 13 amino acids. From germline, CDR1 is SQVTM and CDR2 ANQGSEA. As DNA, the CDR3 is TGCAGCGGTACAGGGCCTTCCTCCTGCGAGCAGTACTTC. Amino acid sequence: CSGTGPSSCEQYF.

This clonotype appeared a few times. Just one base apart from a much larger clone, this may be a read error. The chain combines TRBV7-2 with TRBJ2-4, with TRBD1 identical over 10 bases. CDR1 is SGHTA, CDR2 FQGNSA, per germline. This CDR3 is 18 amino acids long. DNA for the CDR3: TGTGCCAGCAGCTTAGTCGGGACAGGGGCGATAGCCAAAAGCATTCAGTACTTC. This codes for CASSLVGTGAIAKSIQYF.

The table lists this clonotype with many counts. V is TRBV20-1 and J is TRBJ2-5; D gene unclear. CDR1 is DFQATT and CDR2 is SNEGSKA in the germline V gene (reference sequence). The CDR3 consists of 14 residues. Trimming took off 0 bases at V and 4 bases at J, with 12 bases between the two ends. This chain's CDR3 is CSARDIGRTETQYF. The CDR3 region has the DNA TGCAGTGCTAGAGATATCGGCAGGACAGAGACCCAGTACTTC.

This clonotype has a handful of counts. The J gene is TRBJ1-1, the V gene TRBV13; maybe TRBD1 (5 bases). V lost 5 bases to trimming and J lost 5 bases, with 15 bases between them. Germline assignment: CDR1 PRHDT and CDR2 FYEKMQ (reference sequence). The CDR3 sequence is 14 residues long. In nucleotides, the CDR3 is TGTGCCAGCAGCGTAAATGGGGGGGGAACTGAAGCTTTCTTT. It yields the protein CASSVNGGGTEAFF.

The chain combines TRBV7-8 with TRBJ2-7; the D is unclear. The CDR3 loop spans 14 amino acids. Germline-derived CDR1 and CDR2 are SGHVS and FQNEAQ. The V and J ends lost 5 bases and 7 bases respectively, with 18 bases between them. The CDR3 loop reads CASSPRAQSWEQYF. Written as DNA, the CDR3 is TGTGCCAGCAGCCCCCGGGCTCAATCTTGGGAGCAGTACTTC.

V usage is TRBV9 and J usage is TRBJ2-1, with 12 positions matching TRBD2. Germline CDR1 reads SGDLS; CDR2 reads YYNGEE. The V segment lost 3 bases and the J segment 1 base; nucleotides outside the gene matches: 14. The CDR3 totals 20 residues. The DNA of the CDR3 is TGTGCCAGCAGCGCCCCGCGAATCCCGACTAGCGGGAGTTCCTACAATGAGCAGTTCTTC. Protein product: CASSAPRIPTSGSSYNEQFF. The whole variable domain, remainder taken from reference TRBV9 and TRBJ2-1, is DSGVTQTPKHLITATGQRVTLRCSPRSGDLSVYWYQQSLDQGLQFLIQYYNGEERAKGNILERFSAQQFPDLHSELNLSSLELGDSALYFCASSAPRIPTSGSSYNEQFFGPGTRLTVL.

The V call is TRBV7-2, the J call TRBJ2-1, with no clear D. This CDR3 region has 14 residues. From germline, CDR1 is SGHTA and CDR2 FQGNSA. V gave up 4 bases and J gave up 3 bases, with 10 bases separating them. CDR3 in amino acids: CASSSPPGYNEQFF. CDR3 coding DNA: TGTGCCAGCAGCTCCCCCCCCGGCTACAATGAGCAGTTCTTC.

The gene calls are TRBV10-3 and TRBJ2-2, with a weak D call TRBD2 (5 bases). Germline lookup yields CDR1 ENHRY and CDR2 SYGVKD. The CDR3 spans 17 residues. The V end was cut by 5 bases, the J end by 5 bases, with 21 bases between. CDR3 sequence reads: CAISKIPGPRRTGELFF. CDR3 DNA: TGTGCCATCAGTAAAATACCAGGACCCCGGAGGACCGGGGAGCTGTTTTTT.

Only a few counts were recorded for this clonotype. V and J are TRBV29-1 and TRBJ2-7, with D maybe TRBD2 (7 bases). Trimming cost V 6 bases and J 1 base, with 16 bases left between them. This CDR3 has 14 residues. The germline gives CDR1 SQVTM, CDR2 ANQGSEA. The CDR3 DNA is TGCAGCGTGAAAAAGGGGGGGGGATCCTACGAGCAGTACTTC. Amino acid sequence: CSVKKGGGSYEQYF.

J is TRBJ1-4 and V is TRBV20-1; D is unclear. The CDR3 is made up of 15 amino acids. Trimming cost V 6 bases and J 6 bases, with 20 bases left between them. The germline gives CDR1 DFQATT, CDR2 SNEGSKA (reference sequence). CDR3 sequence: CSALASSALHEKLFF. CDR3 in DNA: TGCAGTGCGCTAGCTTCTTCGGCCCTACATGAAAAACTGTTTTTT.

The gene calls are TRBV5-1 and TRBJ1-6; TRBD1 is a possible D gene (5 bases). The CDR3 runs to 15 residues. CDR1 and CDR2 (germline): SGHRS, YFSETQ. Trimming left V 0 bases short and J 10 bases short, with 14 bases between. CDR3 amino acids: CASSLGVQGGSPLHF. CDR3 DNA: TGCGCCAGCAGCTTGGGAGTTCAGGGAGGCTCACCCCTCCACTTT.

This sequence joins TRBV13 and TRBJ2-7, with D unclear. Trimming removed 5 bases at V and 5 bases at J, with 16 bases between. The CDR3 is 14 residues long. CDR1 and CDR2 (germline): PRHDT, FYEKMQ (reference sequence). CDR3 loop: CASSGYIKGNEQYF. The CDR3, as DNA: TGTGCCAGCAGCGGCTACATTAAGGGAAACGAGCAGTACTTC.

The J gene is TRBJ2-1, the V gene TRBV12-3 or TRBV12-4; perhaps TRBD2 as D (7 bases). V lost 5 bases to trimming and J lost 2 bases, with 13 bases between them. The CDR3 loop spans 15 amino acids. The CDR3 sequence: CASSQEGGAYNEQFF. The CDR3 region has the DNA TGTGCCAGCAGTCAGGAGGGGGGGGCCTACAATGAGCAGTTCTTC.

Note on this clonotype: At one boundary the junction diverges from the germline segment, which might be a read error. DNA of the CDR3: TGTGCCATCAGGGGGGACAGGGAGCAAGAGACCCTGTACTTC. This encodes CAIRGDREQETLYF. The chain uses TRBV10-3 and TRBJ2-5; 9 nucleotides match TRBD1. This CDR3 has 14 amino acids. Germline-derived CDR1 and CDR2 are ENHRY and SYGVKD.

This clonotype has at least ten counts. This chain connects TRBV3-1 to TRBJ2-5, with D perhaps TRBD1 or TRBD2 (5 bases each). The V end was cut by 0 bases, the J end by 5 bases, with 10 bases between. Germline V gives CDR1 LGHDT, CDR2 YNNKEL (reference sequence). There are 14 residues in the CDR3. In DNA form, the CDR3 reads TGTGCCAGCAGCCAAGACGACGGGGCGGAGACCCAGTACTTC. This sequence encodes CASSQDDGAETQYF.

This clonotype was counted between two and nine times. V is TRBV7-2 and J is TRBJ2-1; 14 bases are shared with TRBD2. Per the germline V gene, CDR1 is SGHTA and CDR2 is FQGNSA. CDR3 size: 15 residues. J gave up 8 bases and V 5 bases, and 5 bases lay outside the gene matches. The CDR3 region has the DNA TGTGCCAGCAGCGCTGGGACTAGCGGGAGCCATGAGCAGTTCTTC. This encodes CASSAGTSGSHEQFF.

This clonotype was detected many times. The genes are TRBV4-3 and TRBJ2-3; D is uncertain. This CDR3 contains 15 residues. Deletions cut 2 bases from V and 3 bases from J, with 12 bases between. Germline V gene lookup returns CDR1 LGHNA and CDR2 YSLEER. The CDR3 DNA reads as TGCGCCAGCAGCCAACAATTGCTTAGGACAGATACGCAGTATTTT. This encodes CASSQQLLRTDTQYF.

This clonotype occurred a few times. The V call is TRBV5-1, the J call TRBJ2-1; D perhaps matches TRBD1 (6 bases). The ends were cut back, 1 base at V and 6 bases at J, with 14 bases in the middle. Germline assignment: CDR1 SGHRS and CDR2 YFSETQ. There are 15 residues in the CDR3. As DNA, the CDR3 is TGCGCCAGCAGCTTGCTTCAGGGGACCCTCAATGAGCAGTTCTTC. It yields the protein CASSLLQGTLNEQFF.

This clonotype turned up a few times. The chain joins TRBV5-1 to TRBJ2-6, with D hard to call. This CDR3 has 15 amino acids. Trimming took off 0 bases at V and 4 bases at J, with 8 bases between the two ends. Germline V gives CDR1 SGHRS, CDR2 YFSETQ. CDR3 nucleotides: TGCGCCAGCAGCTTGGTTGAGTCCGGGGCCAACGTCCTGACTTTC. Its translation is CASSLVESGANVLTF.

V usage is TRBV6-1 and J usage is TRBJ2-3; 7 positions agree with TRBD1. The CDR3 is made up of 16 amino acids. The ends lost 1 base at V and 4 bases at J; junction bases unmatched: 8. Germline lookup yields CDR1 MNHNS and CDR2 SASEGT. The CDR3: CASSEGKGGRADTQYF. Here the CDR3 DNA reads TGTGCCAGCAGTGAAGGGAAAGGGGGCAGGGCAGATACGCAGTATTTT.

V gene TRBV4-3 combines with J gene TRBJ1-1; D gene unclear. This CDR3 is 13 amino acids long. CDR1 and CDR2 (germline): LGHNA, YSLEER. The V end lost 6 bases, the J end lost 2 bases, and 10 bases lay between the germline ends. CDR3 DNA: TGCGCCAGCAGTCGGATACTTAACACTGAAGCTTTCTTT. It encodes CASSRILNTEAFF.

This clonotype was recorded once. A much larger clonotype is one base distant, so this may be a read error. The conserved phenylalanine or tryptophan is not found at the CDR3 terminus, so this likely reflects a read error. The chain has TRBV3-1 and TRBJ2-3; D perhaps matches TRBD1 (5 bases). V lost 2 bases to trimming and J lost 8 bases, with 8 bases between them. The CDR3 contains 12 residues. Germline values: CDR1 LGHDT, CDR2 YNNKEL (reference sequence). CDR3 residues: CASSQIRGTQYL. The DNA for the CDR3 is TGTGCCAGCAGCCAAATAAGGGGTACGCAGTATTTG.

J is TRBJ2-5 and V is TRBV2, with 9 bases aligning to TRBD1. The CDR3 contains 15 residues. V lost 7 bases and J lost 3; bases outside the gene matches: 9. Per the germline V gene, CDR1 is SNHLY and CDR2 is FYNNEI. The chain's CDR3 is CASTPGGTGKETQYF. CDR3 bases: TGTGCCAGCACCCCAGGGGGGACAGGGAAAGAGACCCAGTACTTC.

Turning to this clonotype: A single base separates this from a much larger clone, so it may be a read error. CDR3 in amino acids: CASSPQGGGSNEQFF. The CDR3, as DNA: TGTGCCAGCAGCCCACAGGGGGGGGGGTCCAATGAGCAGTTCTTC. V is TRBV5-6 and J is TRBJ2-1; D possibly corresponds to TRBD1 (8 bases). CDR1 SGHDT and CDR2 YYEEEE come from the germline V gene. The length of the CDR3 is 15 residues. V gave up 4 bases and J gave up 6 bases, with 17 bases separating them.

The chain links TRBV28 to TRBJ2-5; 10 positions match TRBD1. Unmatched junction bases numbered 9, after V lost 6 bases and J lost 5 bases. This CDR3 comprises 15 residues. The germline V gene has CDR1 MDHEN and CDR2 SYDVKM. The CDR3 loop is CASRSGQGVRETQYF. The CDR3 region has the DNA TGTGCCAGCAGGAGCGGACAGGGGGTGAGGGAGACCCAGTACTTC.

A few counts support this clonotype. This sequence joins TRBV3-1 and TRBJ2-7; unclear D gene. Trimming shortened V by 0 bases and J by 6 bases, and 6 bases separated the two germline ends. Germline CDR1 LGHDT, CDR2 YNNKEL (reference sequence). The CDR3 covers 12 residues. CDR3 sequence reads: CASSQERPEQYF. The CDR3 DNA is TGTGCCAGCAGCCAAGAGAGGCCCGAGCAGTACTTC.

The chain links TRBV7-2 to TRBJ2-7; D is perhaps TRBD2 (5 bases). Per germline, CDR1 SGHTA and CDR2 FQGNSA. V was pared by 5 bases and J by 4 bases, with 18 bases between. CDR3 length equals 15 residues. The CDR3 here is CASSPGSGGVYEQYF. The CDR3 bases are TGTGCCAGCAGCCCAGGAAGCGGAGGAGTGTACGAGCAGTACTTC.

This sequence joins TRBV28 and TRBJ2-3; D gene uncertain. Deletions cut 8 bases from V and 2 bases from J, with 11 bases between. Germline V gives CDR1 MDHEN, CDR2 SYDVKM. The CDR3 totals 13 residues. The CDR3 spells CASGWSDTDTQYF. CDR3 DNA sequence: TGTGCCAGCGGGTGGAGTGACACAGATACGCAGTATTTT.

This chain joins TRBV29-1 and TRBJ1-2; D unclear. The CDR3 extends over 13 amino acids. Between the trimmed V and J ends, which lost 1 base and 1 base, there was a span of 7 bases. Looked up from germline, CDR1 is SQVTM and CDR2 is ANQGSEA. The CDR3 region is CSVEGNLNYGYTF. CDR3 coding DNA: TGCAGCGTTGAAGGAAACCTTAACTATGGCTACACCTTC.